This T cell receptor (beta chain) originates from a study of blood T cell repertoires in COVID-19. Study-level background: There were acute and convalescent COVID-19 samples, and they came from the United States, Italy and Spain. T cells, B-cell-depleted T cells, or PBMCs provided the cDNA or gDNA that served as material.

Per the germline V gene, CDR1 is MGHRA and CDR2 is YSYEKL. This CDR3 contains 20 residues. V was clipped by 4 bases and J by 0 bases; unmatched bases: 17. Authors' methods: Amplification from reference gene primers served as the basis for estimated nucleated cell counts. The protocol was immunoSEQ multiplex PCR, while the TCRdb copy is restricted to in-frame clones and leaves out a portion. Clone size and V and J calls were adopted from that table, with D and trimming inferred from the DNA. The sample consists of roughly 330,000 clones, roughly 90% of them appearing once. This clonotype was sampled from a man between 18 and 35 years old who had recovered from COVID-19. The chain couples TRBV4-1 to TRBJ2-4; 8 bases map to TRBD2. The sample consisted of peripheral blood. CDR3 DNA sequence: TGCGCCAGCAGCCCTACCACGCGGGGGGAAACGGGAACAGCCAAAAACATTCAGTACTTC. It is translated as CASSPTTRGETGTAKNIQYF.